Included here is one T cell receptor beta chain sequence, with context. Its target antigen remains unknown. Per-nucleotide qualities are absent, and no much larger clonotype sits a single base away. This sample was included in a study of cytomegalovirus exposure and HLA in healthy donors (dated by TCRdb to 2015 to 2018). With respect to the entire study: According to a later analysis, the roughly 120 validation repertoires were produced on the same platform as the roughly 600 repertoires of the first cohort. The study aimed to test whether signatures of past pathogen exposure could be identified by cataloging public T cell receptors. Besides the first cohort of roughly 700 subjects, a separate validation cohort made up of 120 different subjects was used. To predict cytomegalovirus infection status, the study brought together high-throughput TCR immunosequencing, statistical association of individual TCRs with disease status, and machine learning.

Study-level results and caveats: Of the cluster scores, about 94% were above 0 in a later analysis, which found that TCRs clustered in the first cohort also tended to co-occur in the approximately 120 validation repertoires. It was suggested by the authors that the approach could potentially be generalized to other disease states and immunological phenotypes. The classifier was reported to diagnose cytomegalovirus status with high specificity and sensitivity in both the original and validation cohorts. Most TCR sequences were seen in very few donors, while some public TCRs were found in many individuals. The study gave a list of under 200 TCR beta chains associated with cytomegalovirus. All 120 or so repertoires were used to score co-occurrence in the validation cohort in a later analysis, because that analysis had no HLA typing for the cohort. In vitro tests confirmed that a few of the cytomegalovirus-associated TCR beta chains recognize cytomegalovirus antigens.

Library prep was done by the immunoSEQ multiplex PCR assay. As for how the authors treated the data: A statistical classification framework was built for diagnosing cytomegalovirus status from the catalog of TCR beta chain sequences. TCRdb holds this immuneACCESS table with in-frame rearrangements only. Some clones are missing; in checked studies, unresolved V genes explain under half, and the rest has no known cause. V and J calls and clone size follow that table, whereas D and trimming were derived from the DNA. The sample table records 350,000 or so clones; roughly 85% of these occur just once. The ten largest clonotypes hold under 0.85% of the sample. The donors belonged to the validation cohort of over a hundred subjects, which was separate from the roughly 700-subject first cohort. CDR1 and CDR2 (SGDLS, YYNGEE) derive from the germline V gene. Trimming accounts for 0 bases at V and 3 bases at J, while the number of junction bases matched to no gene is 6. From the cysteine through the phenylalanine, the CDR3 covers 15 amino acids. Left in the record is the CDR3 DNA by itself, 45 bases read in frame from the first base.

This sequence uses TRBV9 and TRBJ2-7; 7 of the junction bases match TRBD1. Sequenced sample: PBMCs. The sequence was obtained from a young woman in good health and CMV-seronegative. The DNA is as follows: TGTGCCAGCAGCGTAGGGTGGACAGGCCACTACGAGCAGTACTTC. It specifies CASSVGWTGHYEQYF.